This T cell receptor (beta chain) originates from a study of blood T cell repertoires in COVID-19. About the research overall: Collection of acute and convalescent COVID-19 samples took place in the United States, Italy and Spain. PBMCs, B-cell-depleted T cells, or T cells were the source of the cDNA or gDNA that made up the material.

Authors' processing steps: Estimates of nucleated cell counts were drawn from the amplification of reference gene primers. Libraries were prepared by immunoSEQ multiplex PCR; TCRdb keeps only in-frame clonotypes and omits some of them. V and J calls and clone size are as listed in that table; D and trimming were resolved from the DNA. The sample consists of tens of thousands of clones, roughly 91% of them appearing once. V was pared by 1 base and J by 4 bases, with 4 bases of the junction left unmatched. CDR3 length: 14 residues. CDR1 is SEHNR, CDR2 FQNEAQ, per germline (reference sequence). This clone has just one count.

This sequence originates from a human donor in a cohort sampled during active COVID-19. Specimen: peripheral blood. The chain uses TRBV7-9 and TRBJ2-7, with 7 bases identical to TRBD2. The CDR3 nucleotides read TGTGCCAGCAGCTTAGTGCGCGGGGGTTACGAGCAGTACTTC. It encodes CASSLVRGGYEQYF.